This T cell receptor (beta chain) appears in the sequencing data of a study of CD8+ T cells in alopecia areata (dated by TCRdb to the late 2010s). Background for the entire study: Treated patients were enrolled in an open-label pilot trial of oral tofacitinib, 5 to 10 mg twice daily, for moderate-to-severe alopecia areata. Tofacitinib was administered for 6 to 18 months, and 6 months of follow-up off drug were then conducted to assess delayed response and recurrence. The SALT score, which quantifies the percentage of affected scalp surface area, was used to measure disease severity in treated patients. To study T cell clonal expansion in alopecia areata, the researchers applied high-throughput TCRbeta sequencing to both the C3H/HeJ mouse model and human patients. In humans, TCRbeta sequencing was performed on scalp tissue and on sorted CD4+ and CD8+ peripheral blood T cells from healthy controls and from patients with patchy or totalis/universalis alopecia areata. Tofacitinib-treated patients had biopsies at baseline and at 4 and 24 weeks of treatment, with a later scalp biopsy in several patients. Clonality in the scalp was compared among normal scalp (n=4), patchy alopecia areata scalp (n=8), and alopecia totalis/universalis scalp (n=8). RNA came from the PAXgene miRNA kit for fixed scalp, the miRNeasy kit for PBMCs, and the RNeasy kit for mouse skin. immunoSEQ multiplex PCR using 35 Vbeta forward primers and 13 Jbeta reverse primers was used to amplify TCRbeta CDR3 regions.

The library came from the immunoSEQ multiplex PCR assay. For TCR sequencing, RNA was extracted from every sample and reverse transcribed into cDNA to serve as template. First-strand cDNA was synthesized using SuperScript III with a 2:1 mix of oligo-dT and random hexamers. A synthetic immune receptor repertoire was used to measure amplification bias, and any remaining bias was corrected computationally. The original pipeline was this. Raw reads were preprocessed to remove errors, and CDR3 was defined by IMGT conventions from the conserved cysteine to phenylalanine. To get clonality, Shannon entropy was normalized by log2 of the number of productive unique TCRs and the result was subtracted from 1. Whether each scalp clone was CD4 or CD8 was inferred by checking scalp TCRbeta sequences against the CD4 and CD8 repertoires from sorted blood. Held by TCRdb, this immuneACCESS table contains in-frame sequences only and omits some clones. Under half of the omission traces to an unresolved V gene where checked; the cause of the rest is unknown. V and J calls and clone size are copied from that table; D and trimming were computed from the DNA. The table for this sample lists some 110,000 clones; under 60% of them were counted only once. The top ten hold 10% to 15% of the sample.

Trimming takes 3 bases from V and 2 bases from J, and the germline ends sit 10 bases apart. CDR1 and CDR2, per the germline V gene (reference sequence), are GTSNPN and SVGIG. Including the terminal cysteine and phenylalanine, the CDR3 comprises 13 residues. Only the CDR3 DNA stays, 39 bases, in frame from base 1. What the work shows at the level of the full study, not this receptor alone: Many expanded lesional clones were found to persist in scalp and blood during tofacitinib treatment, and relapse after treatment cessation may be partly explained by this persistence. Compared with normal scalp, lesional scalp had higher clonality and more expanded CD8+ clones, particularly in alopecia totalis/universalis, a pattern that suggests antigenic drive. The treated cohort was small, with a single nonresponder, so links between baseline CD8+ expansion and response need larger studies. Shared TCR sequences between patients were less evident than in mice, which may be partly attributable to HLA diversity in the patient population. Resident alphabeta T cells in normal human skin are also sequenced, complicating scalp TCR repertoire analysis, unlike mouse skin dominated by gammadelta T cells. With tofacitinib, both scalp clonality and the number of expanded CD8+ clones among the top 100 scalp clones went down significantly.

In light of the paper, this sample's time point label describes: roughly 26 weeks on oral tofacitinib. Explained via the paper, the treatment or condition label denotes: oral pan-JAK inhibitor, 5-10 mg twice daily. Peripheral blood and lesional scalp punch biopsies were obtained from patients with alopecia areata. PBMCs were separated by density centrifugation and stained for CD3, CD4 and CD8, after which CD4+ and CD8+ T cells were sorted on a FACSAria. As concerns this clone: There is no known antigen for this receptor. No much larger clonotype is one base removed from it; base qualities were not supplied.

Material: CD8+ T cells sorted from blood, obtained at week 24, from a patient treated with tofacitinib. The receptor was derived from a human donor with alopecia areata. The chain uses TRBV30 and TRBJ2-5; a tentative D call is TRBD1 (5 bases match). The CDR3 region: CAWSEDIQETQYF. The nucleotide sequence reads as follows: TGTGCCTGGAGCGAGGACATACAAGAGACCCAGTACTTC.